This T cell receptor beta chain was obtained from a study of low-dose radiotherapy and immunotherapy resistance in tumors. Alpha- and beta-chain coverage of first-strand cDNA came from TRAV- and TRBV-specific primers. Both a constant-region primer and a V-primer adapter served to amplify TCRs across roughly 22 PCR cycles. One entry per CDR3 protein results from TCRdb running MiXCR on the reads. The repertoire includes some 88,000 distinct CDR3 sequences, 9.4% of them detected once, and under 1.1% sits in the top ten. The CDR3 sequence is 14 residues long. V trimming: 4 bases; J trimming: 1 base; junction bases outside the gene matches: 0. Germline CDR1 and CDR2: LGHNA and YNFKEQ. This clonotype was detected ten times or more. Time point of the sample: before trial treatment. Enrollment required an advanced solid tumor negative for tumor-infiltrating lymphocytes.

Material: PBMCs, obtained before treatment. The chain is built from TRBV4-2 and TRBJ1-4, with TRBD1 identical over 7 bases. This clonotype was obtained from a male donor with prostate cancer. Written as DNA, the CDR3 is TGTGCCAGCAGCCGGGACAGAACTAATGAAAAACTGTTTTTT. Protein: CASSRDRTNEKLFF.